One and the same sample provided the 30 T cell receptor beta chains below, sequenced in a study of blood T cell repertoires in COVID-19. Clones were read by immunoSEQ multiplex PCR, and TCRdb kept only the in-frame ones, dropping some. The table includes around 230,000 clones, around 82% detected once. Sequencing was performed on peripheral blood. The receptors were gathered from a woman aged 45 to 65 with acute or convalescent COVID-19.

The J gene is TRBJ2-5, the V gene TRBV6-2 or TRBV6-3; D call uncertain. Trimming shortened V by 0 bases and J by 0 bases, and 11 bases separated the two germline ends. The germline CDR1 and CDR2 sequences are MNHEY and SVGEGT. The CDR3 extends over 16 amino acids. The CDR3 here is CASSYSGPPYQETQYF. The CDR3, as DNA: TGTGCCAGCAGTTACTCGGGCCCGCCGTACCAAGAGACCCAGTACTTC.

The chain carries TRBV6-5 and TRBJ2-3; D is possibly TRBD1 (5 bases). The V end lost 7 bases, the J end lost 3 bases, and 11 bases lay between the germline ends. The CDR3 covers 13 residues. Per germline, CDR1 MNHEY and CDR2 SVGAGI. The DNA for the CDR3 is TGTGCCAGCAACTGGCAGGGTACAGATACGCAGTATTTT. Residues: CASNWQGTDTQYF.

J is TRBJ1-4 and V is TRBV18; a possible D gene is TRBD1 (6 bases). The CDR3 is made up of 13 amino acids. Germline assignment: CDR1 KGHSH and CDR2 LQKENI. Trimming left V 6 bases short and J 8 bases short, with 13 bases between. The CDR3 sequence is CASSPQGIEKLFF. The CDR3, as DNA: TGTGCCAGCTCCCCTCAGGGGATAGAAAAACTGTTTTTT.

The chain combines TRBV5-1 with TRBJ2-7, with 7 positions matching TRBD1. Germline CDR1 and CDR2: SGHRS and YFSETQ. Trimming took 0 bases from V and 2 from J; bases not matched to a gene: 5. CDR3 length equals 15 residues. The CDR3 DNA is TGCGCCAGCAGCTTGGACGGTCAGGGGGCCTACGAGCAGTACTTC. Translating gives CASSLDGQGAYEQYF.

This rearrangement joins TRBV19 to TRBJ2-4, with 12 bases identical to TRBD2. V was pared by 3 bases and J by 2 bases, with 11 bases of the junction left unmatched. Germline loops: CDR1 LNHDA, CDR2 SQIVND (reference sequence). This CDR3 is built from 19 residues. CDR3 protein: CASSMPLTSGSNTKNIQYF. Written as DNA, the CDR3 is TGTGCCAGTAGTATGCCCCTGACTAGCGGGAGTAATACCAAAAACATTCAGTACTTC. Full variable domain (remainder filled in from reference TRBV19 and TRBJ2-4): DGGITQSPKYLFRKEGQNVTLSCEQNLNHDAMYWYRQDPGQGLRLIYYSQIVNDFQKGDIAEGYSVSREKKESFPLTVTSAQKNPTAFYLCASSMPLTSGSNTKNIQYFGAGTRLSVL.

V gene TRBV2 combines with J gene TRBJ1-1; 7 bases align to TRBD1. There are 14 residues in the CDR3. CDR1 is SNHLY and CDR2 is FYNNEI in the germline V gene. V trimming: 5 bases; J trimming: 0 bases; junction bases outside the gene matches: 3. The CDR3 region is CASSRQGLNTEAFF. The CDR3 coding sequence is TGTGCCAGCAGTCGACAGGGCCTGAACACTGAAGCTTTCTTT.

CDR3 region: CASSVGGYGASGSHEQFF. CDR3 in DNA: TGTGCCAGCAGCGTAGGGGGTTACGGGGCTAGCGGGAGCCATGAGCAGTTCTTC. The J gene is TRBJ2-1, the V gene TRBV9, with 10 bases matching TRBD2. Germline V gives CDR1 SGDLS, CDR2 YYNGEE. Unmatched junction bases numbered 14, after V lost 0 bases and J lost 8 bases. This CDR3 has 18 amino acids.

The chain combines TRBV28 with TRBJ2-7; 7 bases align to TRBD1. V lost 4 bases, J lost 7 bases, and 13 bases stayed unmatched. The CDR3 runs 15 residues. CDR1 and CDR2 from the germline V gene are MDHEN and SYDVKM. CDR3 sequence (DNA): TGTGCCAGCAGTTCCTGGACAGGTCTTGGCTGGGAGCAGTACTTC. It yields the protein CASSSWTGLGWEQYF. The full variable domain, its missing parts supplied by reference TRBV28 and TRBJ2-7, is DVKVTQSSRYLVKRTGEKVFLECVQDMDHENMFWYRQDPGLGLRLIYFSYDVKMKEKGDIPEGYSVSREKKERFSLILESASTNQTSMYLCASSSWTGLGWEQYFGPGTRLTVT.

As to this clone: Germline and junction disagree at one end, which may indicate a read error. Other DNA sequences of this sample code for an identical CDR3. CDR3 loop: CASSGGIRGGPNSPLHF. DNA of the CDR3: TGCGCCAGCAGCGGGGGGATAAGAGGGGGCCCTAATTCACCCCTCCACTTT. The chain links TRBV9 to TRBJ1-6, with 7 positions matching TRBD1. This CDR3 has 17 amino acids. The germline V gene encodes CDR1 SGDLS and CDR2 YYNGEE.

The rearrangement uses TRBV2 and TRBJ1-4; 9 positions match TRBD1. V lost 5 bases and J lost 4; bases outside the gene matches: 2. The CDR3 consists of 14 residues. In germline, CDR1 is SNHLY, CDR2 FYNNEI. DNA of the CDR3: TGTGCCAGCAGTTACAGGGGGCATAATGAAAAACTGTTTTTT. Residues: CASSYRGHNEKLFF.

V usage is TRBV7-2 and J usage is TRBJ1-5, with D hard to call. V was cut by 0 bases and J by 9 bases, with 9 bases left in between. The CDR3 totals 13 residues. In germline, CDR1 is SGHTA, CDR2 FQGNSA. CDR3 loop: CASSLAAGGPQHF. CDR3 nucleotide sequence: TGTGCCAGCAGCTTAGCGGCGGGTGGGCCCCAGCATTTT.

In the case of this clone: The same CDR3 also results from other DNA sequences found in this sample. The CDR3 DNA reads TGTGCCAGCTCACTAGGGACAGGGGGGAACACTGAAGCTTTCTTT. Its protein is CASSLGTGGNTEAFF. This chain uses TRBV18 with TRBJ1-1, with 11 nucleotides matching TRBD1. This CDR3 has 15 amino acids. Germline loops: CDR1 KGHSH, CDR2 LQKENI. V gave up 4 bases and J gave up 1 base; unmatched junction bases: 2.

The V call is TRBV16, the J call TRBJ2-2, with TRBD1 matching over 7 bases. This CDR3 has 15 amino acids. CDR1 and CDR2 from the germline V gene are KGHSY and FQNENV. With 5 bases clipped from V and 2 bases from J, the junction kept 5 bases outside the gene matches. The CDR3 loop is CASSKGQQNTGELFF. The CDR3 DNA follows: TGTGCCAGCAGCAAGGGACAGCAAAACACCGGGGAGCTGTTTTTT.

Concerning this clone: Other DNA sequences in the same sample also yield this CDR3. In nucleotides, the CDR3 is TGCGCCAGCAGCCTAAGACTAGCGGGGGACAATGAGCAGTTCTTC. The encoded protein is CASSLRLAGDNEQFF. The chain carries TRBV5-1 and TRBJ2-1; 12 nucleotides match TRBD2. CDR1 is SGHRS, CDR2 YFSETQ, per germline. Losses at the gene ends were 4 bases for V and 5 bases for J; bases not matched to a gene: 4. The CDR3 runs to 15 residues.

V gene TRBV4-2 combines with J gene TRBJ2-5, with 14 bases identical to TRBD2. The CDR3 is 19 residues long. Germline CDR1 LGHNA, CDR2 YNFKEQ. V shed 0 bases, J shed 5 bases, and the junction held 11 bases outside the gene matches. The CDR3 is CASSQDYQGLAGARETQYF. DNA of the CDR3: TGTGCCAGCAGCCAAGATTATCAGGGACTAGCGGGGGCGAGGGAGACCCAGTACTTC.

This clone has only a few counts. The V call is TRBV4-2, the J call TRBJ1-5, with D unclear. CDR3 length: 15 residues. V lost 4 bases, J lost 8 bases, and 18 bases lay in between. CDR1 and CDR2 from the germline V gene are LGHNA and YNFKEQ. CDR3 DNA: TGTGCCAGCAGCCCCGAGTGGGCAGTGGATGAGCCCCAGCATTTT. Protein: CASSPEWAVDEPQHF.

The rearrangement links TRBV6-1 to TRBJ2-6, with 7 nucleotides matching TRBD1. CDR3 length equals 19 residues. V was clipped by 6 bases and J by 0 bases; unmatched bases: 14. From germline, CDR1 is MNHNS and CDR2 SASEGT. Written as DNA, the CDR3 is TGTGCCAGCAGGGAACCCACAGGGGCCTCAAACTCTGGGGCCAACGTCCTGACTTTC. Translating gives CASREPTGASNSGANVLTF.

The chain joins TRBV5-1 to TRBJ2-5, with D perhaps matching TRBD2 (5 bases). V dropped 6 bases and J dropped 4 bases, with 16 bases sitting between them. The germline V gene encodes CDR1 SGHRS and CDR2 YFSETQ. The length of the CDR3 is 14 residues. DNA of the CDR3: TGCGCCAGCACCCCGAGGGTCGACACAGAGACCCAGTACTTC. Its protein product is CASTPRVDTETQYF.

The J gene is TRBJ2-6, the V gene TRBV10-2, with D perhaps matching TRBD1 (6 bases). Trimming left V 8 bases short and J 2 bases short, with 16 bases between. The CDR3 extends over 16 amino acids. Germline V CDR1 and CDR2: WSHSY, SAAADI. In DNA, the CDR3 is TGCGCCAGCGACAGGAGTCAAAAAGCTGGGGCCAACGTCCTGACTTTC. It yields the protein CASDRSQKAGANVLTF.

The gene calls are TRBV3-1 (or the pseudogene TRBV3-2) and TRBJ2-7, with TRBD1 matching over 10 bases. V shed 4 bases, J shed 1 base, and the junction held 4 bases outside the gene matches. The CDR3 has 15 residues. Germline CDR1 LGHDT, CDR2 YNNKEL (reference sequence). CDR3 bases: TGTGCCAGCAGCCCGACAGGGGGCATGTCCTACGAGCAGTACTTC. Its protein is CASSPTGGMSYEQYF.

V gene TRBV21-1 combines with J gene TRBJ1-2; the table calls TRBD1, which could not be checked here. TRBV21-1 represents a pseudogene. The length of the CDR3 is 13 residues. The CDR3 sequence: CARGDRPPYGYTF. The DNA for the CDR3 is TGTGCCAGGGGAGACAGGCCGCCCTATGGCTACACCTTC.

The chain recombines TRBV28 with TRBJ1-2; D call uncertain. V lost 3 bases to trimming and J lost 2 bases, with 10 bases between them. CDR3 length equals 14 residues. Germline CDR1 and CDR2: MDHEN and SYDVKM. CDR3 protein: CASSFYPINYGYTF. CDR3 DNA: TGTGCCAGCAGTTTCTATCCGATCAACTATGGCTACACCTTC.

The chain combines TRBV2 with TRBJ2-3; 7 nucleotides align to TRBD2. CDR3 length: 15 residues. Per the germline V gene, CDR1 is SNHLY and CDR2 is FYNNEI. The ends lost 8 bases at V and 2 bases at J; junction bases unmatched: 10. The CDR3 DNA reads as TGTGCCAGCTTTGACCGGGGGGTGATCACAGATACGCAGTATTTT. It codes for CASFDRGVITDTQYF.

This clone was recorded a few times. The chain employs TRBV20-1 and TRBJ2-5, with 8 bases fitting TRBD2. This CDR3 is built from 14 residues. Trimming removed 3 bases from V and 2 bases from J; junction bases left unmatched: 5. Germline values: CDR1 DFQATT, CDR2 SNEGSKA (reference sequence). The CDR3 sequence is CSASSGAGQETQYF. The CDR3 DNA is TGCAGTGCTAGTAGCGGGGCCGGACAAGAGACCCAGTACTTC.

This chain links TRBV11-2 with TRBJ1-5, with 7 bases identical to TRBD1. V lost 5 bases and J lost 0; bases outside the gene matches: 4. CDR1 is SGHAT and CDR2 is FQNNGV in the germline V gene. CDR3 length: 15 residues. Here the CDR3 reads CASSMGQLSNQPQHF. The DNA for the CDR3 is TGTGCCAGCAGCATGGGACAGCTTAGCAATCAGCCCCAGCATTTT. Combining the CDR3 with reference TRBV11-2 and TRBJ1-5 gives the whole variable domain EAGVAQSPRYKIIEKRQSVAFWCNPISGHATLYWYQQILGQGPKLLIQFQNNGVVDDSQLPKDRFSAERLKGVDSTLKIQPAKLEDSAVYLCASSMGQLSNQPQHFGDGTRLSIL.

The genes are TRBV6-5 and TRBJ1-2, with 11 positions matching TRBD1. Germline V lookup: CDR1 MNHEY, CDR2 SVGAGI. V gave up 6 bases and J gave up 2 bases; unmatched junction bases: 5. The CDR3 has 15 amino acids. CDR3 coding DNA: TGTGCCAGCAGGGAGAGGACAGGGGGCAACTATGGCTACACCTTC. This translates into CASRERTGGNYGYTF.

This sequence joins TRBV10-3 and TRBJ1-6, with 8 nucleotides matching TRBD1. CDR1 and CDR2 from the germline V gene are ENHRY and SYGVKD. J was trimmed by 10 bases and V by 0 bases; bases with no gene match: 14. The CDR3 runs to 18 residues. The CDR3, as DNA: TGTGCCATCAGTGAGTCTAACAGGGGGTCCCATAGTGGCTCACCCCTCCACTTT. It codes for CAISESNRGSHSGSPLHF.

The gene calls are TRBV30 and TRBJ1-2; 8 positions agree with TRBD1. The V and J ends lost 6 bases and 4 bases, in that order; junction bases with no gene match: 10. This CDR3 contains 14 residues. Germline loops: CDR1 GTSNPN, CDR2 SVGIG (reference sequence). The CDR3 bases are TGTGCCTGTACCGGGACAGGTTATAGCTATGGCTACACCTTC. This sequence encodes CACTGTGYSYGYTF.

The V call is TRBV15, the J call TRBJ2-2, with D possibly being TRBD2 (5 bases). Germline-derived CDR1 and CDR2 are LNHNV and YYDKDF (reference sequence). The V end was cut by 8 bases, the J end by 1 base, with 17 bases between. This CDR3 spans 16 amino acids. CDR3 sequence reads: CATRLAGGGNTGELFF. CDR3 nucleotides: TGTGCCACCCGCCTGGCGGGCGGCGGGAACACCGGGGAGCTGTTTTTT.

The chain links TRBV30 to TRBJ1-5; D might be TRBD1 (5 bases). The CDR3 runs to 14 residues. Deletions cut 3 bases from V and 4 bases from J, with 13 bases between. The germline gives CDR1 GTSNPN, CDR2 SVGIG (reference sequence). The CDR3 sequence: CAWSGGEGNQPQHF. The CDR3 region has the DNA TGTGCCTGGAGCGGAGGGGAGGGGAATCAGCCCCAGCATTTT.